The text below deals with one T cell receptor (beta chain). This sample is part of a study of cytomegalovirus exposure and HLA in healthy donors. The PCR used 60 Vbeta and 13 Jbeta primers. The repertoire was sequenced with immunoSEQ multiplex PCR; TCRdb's copy has only in-frame clones and lacks some. The sample carries around 230,000 clones, around 80% recorded once. Germline CDR1 and CDR2: SQVTM and ANQGSEA. CDR3 size: 13 residues. Deletions cut 6 bases from V and 4 bases from J, with 15 bases between. The V gene is TRBV29-1, the J gene TRBJ1-1; a possible D gene is TRBD1 (6 bases). The sequence was collected from a boy younger than 18 in good health and CMV-seronegative. Sequencing used PBMCs. The CDR3 DNA reads TGCAGCGTGGGGCCAGGGGTCGGCACTGAAGCTTTCTTT. It codes for CSVGPGVGTEAFF.